The present entry profiles one T cell receptor beta chain with its context. Clones were read by immunoSEQ multiplex PCR, and TCRdb kept only the in-frame ones, dropping some. Of about 160,000 clones listed, approximately 96% are singletons. The CDR3 extends over 17 amino acids. V was shortened by 0 bases and J by 2 bases, with 14 bases between the two germline ends. Germline CDR1 and CDR2: LGHDT and YNNKEL (reference sequence). The data are from a study of control samples from healthy donors and cancer patients. The source material was blood. The receptor was isolated from a woman aged 25 to 39 in good health. This chain joins TRBV3-1 (or the pseudogene TRBV3-2) and TRBJ2-1; D possibly corresponds to TRBD2 (6 bases). Here the CDR3 DNA reads TGTGCCAGCAGCCAAGATTCCGGGGGTCGCCCCTACAATGAGCAGTTCTTC. This encodes CASSQDSGGRPYNEQFF.